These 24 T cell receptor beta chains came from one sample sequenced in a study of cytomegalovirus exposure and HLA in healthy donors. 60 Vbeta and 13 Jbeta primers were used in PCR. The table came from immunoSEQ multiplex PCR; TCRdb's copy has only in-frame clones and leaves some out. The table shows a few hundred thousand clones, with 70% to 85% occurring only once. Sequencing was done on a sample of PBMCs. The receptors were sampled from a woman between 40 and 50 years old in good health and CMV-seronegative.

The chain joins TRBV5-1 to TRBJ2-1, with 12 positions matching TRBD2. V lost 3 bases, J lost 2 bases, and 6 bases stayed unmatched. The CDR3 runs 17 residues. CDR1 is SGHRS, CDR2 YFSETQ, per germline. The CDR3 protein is CASSSLAGGRAYNEQFF. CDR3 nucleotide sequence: TGCGCCAGCAGCTCCCTAGCGGGGGGGCGAGCCTACAATGAGCAGTTCTTC.

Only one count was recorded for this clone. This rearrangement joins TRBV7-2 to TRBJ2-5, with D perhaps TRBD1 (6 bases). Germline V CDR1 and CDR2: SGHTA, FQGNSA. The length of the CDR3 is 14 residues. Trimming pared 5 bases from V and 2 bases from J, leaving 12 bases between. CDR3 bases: TGTGCCAGCAGCCCGGACAGTATTCAAGAGACCCAGTACTTC. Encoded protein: CASSPDSIQETQYF.

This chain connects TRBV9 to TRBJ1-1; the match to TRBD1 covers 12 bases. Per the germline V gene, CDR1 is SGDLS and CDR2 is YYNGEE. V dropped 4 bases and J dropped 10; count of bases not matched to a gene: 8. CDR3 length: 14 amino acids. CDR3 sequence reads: CASSSGDRGRGAFF. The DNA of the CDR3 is TGTGCCAGCAGCTCAGGGGACAGGGGGCGCGGAGCTTTCTTT.

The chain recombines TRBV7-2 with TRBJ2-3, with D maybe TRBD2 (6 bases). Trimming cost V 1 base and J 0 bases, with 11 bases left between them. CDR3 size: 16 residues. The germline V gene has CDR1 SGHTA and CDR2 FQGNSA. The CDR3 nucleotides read TGTGCCAGCAGCTTAGTTGGCGGGGCTAGCACAGATACGCAGTATTTT. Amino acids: CASSLVGGASTDTQYF.

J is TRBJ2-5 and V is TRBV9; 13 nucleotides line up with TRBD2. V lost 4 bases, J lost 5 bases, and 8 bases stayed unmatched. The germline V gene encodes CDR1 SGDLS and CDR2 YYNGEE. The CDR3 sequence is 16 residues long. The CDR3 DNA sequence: TGTGCCAGCAGCCCCGGGACTAGCGGGGCCGGGGAGACCCAGTACTTC. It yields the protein CASSPGTSGAGETQYF.

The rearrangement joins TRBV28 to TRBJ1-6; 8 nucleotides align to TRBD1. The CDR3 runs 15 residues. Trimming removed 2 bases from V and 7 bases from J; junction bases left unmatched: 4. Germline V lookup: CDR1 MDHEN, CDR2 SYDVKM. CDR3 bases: TGTGCCAGCAGTTTAGTGACAGGGGTGAATTCACCCCTCCACTTT. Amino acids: CASSLVTGVNSPLHF. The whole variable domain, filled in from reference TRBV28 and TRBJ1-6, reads DVKVTQSSRYLVKRTGEKVFLECVQDMDHENMFWYRQDPGLGLRLIYFSYDVKMKEKGDIPEGYSVSREKKERFSLILESASTNQTSMYLCASSLVTGVNSPLHFGNGTRLTVT.

The CDR3 loop is CASSIPSSGTLTDTQYF. The DNA for the CDR3 is TGTGCCAGTAGTATCCCATCTAGCGGGACACTCACAGATACGCAGTATTTT. This chain joins TRBV19 and TRBJ2-3, with 9 bases identical to TRBD2. V was pared by 3 bases and J by 2 bases, with 9 bases of the junction left unmatched. Germline loops: CDR1 LNHDA, CDR2 SQIVND (reference sequence). The CDR3 loop spans 17 amino acids.

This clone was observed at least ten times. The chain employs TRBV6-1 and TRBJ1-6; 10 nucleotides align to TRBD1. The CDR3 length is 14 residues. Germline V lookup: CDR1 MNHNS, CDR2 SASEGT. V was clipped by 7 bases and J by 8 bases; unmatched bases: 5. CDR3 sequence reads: CASKPGQGHSPLHF. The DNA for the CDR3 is TGTGCCAGCAAGCCGGGACAGGGGCATTCACCCCTCCACTTT.

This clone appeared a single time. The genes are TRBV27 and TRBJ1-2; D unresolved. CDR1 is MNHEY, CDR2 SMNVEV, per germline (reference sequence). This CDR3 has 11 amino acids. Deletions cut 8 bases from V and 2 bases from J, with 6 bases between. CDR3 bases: TGTGCCAGCGGCAGGAACTATGGCTACACCTTC. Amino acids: CASGRNYGYTF.

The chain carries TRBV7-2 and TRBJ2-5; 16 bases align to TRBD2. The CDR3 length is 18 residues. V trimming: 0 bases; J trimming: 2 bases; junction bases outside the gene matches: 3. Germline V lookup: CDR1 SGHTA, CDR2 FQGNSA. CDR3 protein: CASSLAGTSGGAQETQYF. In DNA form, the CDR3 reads TGTGCCAGCAGCTTAGCCGGGACTAGCGGGGGGGCTCAAGAGACCCAGTACTTC.

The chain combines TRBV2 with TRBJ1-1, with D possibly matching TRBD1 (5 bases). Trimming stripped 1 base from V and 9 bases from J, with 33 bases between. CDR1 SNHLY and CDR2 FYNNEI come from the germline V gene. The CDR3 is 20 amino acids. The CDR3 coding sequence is TGTGCCAGCAGTGAAGTACCGACGGGCTCTATTCAACCGGGGGTCAGGAAAGCTTTCTTT. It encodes CASSEVPTGSIQPGVRKAFF.

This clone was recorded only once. The CDR3 is CASSVAQGPGELFF. Here the CDR3 DNA reads TGTGCCAGCAGCGTAGCGCAGGGCCCCGGGGAGCTGTTTTTT. The rearrangement joins TRBV9 to TRBJ2-2; a possible D gene is TRBD1 (5 bases). The CDR3 contains 14 residues. V was cut by 0 bases and J by 6 bases, with 9 bases left in between. Germline assignment: CDR1 SGDLS and CDR2 YYNGEE. The full variable domain, in which reference TRBV9 and TRBJ2-2 provide the parts outside the CDR3, is DSGVTQTPKHLITATGQRVTLRCSPRSGDLSVYWYQQSLDQGLQFLIQYYNGEERAKGNILERFSAQQFPDLHSELNLSSLELGDSALYFCASSVAQGPGELFFGEGSRLTVL.

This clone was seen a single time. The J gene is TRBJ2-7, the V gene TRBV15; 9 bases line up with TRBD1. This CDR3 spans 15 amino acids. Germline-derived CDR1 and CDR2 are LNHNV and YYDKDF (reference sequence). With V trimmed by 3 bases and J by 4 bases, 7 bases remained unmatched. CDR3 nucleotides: TGTGCCACCAGCAGGGAGGCACAGGGGGCTTACGAGCAGTACTTC. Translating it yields CATSREAQGAYEQYF.

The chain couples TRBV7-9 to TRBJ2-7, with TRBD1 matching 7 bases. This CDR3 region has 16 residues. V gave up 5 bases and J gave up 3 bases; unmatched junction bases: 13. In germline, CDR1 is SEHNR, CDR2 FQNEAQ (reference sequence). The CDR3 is CASSPTTGAILYEQYF. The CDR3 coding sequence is TGTGCCAGCAGCCCGACTACAGGGGCTATCCTCTACGAGCAGTACTTC.

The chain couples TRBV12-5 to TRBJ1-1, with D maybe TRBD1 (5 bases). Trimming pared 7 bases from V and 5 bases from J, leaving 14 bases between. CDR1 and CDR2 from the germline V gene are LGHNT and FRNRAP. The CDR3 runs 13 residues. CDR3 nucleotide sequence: TGTGCTAGTGCCCAGGGCCTCTTGACTGAAGCTTTCTTT. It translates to CASAQGLLTEAFF.

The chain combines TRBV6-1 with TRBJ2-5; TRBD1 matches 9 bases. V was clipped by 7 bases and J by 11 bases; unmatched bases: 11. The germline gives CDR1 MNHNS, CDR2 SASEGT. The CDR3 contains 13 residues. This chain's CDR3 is CASKGTGNGEQYF. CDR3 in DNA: TGTGCCAGCAAAGGGACAGGGAATGGAGAGCAGTACTTC.

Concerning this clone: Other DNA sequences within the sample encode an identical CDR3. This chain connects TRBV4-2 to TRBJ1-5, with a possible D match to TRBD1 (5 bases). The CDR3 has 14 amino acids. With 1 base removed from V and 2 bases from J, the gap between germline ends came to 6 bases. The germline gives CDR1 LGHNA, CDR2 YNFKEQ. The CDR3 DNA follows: TGTGCCAGCAGCCAAGTAGGGGGCAATCAGCCCCAGCATTTT. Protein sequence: CASSQVGGNQPQHF.

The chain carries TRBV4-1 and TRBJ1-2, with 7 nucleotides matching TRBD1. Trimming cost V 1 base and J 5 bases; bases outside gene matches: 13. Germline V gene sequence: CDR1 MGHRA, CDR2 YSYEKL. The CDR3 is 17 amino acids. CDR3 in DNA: TGCGCCAGCAGCCAAGTTTCAGGGGGAACGGGCCGGTATGGCTACACCTTC. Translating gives CASSQVSGGTGRYGYTF.

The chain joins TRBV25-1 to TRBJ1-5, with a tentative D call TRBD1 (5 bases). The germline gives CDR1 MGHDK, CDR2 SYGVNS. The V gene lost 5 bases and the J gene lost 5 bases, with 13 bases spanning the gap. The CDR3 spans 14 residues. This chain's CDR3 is CASSYPGEDQPQHF. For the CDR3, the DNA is TGTGCCAGCAGTTACCCGGGGGAGGATCAGCCCCAGCATTTT.

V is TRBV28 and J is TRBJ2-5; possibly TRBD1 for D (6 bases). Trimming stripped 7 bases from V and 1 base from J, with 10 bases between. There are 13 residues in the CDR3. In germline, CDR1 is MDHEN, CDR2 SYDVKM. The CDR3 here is CASTVDSQETQYF. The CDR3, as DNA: TGTGCCAGCACCGTGGACAGCCAAGAGACCCAGTACTTC.

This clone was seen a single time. This CDR3 is CASSLYRGTEAFF. The CDR3 DNA follows: TGTGCCAGCAGCCTCTACAGGGGTACTGAAGCTTTCTTT. This chain uses TRBV11-2 with TRBJ1-1; 7 bases match TRBD1. CDR3 length equals 13 residues. V was clipped by 5 bases and J by 5 bases; unmatched bases: 5. Germline CDR1 reads SGHAT; CDR2 reads FQNNGV.

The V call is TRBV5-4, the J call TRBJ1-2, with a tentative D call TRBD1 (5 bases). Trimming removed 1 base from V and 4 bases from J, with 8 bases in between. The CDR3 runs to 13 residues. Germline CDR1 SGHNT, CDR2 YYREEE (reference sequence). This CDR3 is CASSLRQSYGYTF. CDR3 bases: TGTGCCAGCAGCTTGAGACAGTCCTATGGCTACACCTTC.

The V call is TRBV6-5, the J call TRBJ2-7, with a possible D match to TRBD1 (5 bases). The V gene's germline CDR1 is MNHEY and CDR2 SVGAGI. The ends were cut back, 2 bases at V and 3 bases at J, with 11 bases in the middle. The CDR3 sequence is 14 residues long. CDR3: CASSYAGFLYEQYF. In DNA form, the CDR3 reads TGTGCCAGCAGTTACGCAGGGTTCCTCTACGAGCAGTACTTC.

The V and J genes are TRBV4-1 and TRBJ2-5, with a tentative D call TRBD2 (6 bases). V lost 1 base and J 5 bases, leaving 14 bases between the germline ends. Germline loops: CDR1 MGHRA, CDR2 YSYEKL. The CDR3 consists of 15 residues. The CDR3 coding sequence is TGCGCCAGCAGCCAAGTGGAGGGATCGTATGAGACCCAGTACTTC. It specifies CASSQVEGSYETQYF.